The clone carrying this TCR beta chain has ten or more counts. Antigen unknown. This sample is drawn from a study of identical twins. Via MiXCR, TCRdb re-called the 5' RACE reads, giving one row per CDR3 protein. This table holds 200,000 to 250,000 distinct CDR3 sequences, 6% to 8% found once. Germline lookup yields CDR1 MNHEY and CDR2 SVGAGI. This CDR3 has 12 residues. The V and J ends lost 5 bases and 3 bases respectively, with 5 bases between them. Overall study findings and caveats: Whereas memory repertoires showed no such difference, abundant cord blood beta clonotypes carried fewer insertions. For out-of-frame beta sequences, excess twin sharing was weaker. Cross-sectional statistical analysis was relied on for the conclusions, without the same donors being followed.

These data were also reused for a study on yellow fever vaccine responses in identical twins.

The TCR comes from a woman aged 18-35 years in good health. The rearrangement links TRBV6-5 to TRBJ2-1, with no clear D. Source material: CD8+ T cells sorted from blood. CDR3 nucleotide sequence: TGTGCCAGCAGTGAGAACTACAATGAGCAGTTCTTC. This gives the protein CASSENYNEQFF.